The T cell receptor (beta chain) under discussion was sequenced for a study of T cells in Graves' hyperthyroidism and ophthalmopathy. The CDR3 is 16 residues long. Authors of the study amplified TCR beta CDR3 regions from RNA transcripts. With the HTBI primer set, the TCR CDR3 went through a first round of RT-PCR. One entry per CDR3 protein, called by TCRdb with MiXCR from the multiplex PCR reads. The repertoire holds about 610,000 distinct CDR3 sequences, 15% to 20% seen once, with roughly 3.5% in the top ten. About this clonotype itself: An end of the junction does not agree with germline; a read error may underlie this.

Sequenced sample: blood. The receptor was derived from a woman aged 40 to 55 with Graves' ophthalmopathy. The chain couples TRBV6-7 to TRBJ2-5; TRBD2 matches 10 bases. TRBV6-7 is an open reading frame whose function is uncertain. CDR3 loop: CATSTGLAGVWETKYF. For the CDR3, the DNA is TGTGCCACCTCGACGGGGCTAGCGGGAGTTTGGGAGACCAAGTACTTC.